One sample yielded the 3 T cell receptor beta chains listed below, sequenced in a study of cytomegalovirus exposure and HLA in healthy donors. Assay: immunoSEQ multiplex PCR; the TCRdb copy retains only in-frame clones and omits some. The sample carries 150,000 to 200,000 clones, around nine tenths recorded once. The sample comprised PBMCs. Source of these receptors: a man in his late teens or twenties in good health and CMV-seropositive.

A word on this clone: The same CDR3 also results from other DNA sequences found in this sample. The chain recombines TRBV27 with TRBJ1-6; D call uncertain. V was pared by 1 base and J by 8 bases, with 6 bases between. CDR3 size: 13 residues. Germline CDR1 reads MNHEY; CDR2 reads SMNVEV (reference sequence). CDR3 in DNA: TGTGCCAGCAGTTTATTAGAGTATTCACCCCTCCACTTT. This encodes CASSLLEYSPLHF.

There are a few counts of this clone. The genes are TRBV19 and TRBJ2-1, with D possibly TRBD2 on 5 matching bases. With 7 bases removed from V and 0 bases from J, the gap between germline ends came to 13 bases. The germline gives CDR1 LNHDA, CDR2 SQIVND (reference sequence). The CDR3 spans 15 residues. The DNA of the CDR3 is TGTGCCAGTAAGGACTGGAGGAGCTCCTACAATGAGCAGTTCTTC. This encodes CASKDWRSSYNEQFF.

The chain links TRBV28 to TRBJ1-2; 7 bases align to TRBD1. The CDR3 loop spans 14 amino acids. With 10 bases clipped from V and 5 bases from J, the junction kept 13 bases outside the gene matches. Germline CDR1 reads MDHEN; CDR2 reads SYDVKM. In DNA form, the CDR3 reads TGTGCCATCCGGCGACAGGGCGTAGGGTATGGCTACACCTTC. It yields the protein CAIRRQGVGYGYTF.